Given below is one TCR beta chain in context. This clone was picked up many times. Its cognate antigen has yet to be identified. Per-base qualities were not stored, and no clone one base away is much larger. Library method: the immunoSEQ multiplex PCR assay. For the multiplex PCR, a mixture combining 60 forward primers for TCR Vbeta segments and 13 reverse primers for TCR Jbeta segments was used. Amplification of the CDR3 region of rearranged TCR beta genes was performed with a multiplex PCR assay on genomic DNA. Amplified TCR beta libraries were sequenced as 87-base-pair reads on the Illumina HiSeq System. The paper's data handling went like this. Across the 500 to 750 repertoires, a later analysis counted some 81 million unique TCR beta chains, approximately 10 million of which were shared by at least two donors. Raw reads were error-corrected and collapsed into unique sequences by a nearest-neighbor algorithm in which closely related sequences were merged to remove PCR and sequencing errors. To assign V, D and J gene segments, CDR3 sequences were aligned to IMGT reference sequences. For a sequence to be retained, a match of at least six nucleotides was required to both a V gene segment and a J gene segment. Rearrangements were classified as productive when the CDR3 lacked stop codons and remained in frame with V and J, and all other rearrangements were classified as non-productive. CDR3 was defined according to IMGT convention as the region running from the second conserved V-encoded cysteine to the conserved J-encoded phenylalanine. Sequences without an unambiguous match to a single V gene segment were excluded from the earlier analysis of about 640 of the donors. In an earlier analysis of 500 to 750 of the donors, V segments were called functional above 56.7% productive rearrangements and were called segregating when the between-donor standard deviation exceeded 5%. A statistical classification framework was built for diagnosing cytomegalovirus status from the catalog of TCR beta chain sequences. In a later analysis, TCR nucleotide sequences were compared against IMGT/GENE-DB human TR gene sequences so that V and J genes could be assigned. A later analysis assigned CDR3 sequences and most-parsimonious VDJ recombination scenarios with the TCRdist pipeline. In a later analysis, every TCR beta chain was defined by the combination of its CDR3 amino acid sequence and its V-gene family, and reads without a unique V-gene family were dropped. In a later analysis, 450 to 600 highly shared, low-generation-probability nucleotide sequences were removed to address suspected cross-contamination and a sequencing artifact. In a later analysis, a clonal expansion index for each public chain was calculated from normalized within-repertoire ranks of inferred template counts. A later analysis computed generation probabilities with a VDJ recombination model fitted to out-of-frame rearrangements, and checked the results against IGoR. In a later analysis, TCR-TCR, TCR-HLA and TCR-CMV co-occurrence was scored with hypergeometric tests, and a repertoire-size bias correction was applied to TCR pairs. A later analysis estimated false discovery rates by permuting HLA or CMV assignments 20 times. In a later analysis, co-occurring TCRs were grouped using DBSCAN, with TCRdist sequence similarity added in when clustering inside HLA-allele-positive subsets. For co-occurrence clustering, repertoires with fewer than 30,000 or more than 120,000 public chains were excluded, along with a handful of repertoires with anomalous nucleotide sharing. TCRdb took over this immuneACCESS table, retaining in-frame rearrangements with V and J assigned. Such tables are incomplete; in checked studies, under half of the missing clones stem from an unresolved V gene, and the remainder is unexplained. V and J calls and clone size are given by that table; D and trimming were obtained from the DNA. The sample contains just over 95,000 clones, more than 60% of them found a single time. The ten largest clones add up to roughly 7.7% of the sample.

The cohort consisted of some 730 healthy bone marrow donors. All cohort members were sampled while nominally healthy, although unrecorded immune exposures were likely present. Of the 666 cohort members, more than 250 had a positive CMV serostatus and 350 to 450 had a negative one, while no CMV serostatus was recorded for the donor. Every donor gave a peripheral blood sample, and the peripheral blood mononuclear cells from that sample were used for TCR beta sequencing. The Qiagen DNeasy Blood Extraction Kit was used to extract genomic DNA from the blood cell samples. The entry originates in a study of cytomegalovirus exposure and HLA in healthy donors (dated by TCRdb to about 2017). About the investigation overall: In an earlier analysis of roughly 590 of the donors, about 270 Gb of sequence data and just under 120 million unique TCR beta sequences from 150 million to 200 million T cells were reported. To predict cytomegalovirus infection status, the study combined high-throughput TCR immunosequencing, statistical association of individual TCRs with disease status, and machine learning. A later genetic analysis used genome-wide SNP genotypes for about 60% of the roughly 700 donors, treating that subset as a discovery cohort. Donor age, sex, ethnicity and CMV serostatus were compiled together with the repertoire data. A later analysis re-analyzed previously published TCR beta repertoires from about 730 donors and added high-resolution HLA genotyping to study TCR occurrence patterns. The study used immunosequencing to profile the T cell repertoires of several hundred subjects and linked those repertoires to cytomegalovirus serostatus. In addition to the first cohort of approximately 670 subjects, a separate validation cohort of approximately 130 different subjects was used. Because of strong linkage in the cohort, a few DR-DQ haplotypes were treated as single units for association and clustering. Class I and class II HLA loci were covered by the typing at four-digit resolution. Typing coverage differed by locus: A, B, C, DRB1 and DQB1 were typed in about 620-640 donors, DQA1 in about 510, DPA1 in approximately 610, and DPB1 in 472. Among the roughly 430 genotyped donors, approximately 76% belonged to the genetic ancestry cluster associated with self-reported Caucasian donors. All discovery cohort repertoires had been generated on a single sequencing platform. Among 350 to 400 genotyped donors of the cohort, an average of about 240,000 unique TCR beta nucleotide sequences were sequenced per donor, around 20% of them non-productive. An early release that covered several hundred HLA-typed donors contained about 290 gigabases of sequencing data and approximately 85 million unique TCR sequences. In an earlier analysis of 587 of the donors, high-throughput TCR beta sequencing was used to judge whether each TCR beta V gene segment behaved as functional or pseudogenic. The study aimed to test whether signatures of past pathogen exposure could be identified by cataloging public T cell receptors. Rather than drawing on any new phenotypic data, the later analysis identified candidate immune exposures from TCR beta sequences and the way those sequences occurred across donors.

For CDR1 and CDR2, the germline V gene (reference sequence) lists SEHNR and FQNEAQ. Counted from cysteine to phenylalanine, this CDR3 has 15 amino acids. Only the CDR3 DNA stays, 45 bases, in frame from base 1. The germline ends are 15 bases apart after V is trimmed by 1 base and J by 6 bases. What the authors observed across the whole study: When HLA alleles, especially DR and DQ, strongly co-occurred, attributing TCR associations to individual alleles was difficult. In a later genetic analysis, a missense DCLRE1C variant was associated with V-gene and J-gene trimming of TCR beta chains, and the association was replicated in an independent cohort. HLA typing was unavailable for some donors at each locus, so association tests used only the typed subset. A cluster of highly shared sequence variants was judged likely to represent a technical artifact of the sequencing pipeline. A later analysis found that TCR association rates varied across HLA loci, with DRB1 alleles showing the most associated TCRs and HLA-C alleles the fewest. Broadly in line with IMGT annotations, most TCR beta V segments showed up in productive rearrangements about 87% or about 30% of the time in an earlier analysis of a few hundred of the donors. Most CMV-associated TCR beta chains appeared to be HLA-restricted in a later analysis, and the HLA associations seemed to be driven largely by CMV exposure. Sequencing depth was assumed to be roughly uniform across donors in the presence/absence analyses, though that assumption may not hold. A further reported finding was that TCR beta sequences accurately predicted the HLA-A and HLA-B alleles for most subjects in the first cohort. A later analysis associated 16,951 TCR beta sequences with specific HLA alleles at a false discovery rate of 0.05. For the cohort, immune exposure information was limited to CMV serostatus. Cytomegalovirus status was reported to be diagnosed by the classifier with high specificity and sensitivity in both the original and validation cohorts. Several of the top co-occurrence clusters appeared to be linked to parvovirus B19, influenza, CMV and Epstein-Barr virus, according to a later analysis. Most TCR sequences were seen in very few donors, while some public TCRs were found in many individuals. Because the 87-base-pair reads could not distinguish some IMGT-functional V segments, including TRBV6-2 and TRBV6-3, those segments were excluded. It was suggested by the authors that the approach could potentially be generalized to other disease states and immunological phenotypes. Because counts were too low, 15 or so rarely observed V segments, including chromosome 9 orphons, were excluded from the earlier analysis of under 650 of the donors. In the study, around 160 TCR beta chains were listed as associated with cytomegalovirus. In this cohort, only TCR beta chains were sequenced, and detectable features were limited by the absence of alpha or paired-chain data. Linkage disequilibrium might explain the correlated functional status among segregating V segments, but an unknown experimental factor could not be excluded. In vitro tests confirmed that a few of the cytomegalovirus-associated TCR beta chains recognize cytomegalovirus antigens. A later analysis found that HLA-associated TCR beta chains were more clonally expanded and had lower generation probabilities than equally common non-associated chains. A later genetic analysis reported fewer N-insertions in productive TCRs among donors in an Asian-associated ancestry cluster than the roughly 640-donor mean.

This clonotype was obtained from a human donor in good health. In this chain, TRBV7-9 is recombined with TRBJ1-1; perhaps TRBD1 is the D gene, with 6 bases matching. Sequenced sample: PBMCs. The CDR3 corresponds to CASSLERGAGAEAFF. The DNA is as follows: TGTGCCAGCAGCTTAGAACGGGGGGCGGGAGCTGAAGCTTTCTTT.